This is a list of T cell receptor beta chains from one sample in a study of CD4 T cells in relation to SARS-CoV-2 and coronaviruses. TCRdb's copy holds only in-frame clones and misses some; the assay was immunoSEQ multiplex PCR. The sample carries 20,000 or so clones, more than 70% recorded once. Their cognate antigens are unknown. Sequenced: CD4+ T cells from PBMCs, cultured in vitro. The receptors derive from a human donor in good health. The CDR3 runs from the conserved cysteine through the conserved F or W. The D gene is left open where the match is weak. Clone size appears in some rows only: once, few, many, or a class for an expanded clone.

J | length | size | D | V | CDR3 | DNA
TRBJ1-4 | 15 | once | NA | TRBV4-1 | CASSQLRQDNEKLFF | TGCGCCAGCAGCCAACTTAGGCAGGATAATGAAAAACTGTTTTTT
TRBJ2-7 | 16 | few | TRBD2 | TRBV6-1 | CASSEALAGDSYEQYF | TGTGCCAGCAGTGAAGCGCTAGCGGGAGACTCGTACGAGCAGTACTTC
TRBJ1-2 | 14 | NA | NA | TRBV19 | CASSIGSPNYGYTF | TGTGCCAGCTCGATCGGGAGTCCGAACTATGGCTACACCTTC
TRBJ1-2 | 12 | NA | NA | TRBV20-1 | CSASLSNYGYTF | TGCAGTGCTAGTCTGTCTAACTATGGCTACACCTTC
TRBJ2-1 | 18 | NA | TRBD2 | TRBV25-1 | CASMGSAGGPRLVNEQFF | TGTGCCAGCATGGGGTCGGCGGGAGGGCCGAGATTAGTAAATGAGCAGTTCTTC
TRBJ1-2 | 14 | NA | NA | TRBV3-1/TRBV3-2 | CASSRSGASYGYTF | TGTGCCAGCAGCCGGTCTGGGGCCAGCTATGGCTACACCTTC
TRBJ2-3 | 16 | NA | TRBD1 | TRBV11-3 | CASTSDRGLARDTQYF | TGTGCCAGCACGTCTGACAGGGGGCTCGCAAGGGATACGCAGTATTTT
TRBJ1-1 | 14 | few | NA | TRBV5-1 | CASSLDGSNTEAFF | TGCGCCAGCAGCTTGGACGGCTCGAACACTGAAGCTTTCTTT
TRBJ2-3 | 12 | NA | NA | TRBV6-6 | CASSYSRDTQYF | TGTGCCAGCAGTTACTCACGAGATACGCAGTATTTT
TRBJ2-7 | 14 | NA | NA | TRBV18 | CASSPPADVYEQYF | TGTGCCAGCTCACCCCCCGCAGATGTATACGAGCAGTACTTC
TRBJ2-5 | 15 | NA | NA | TRBV6-1 | CASSEKPGEAETQYF | TGTGCCAGCAGTGAAAAACCCGGGGAGGCAGAGACCCAGTACTTC
TRBJ1-1 | 15 | NA | TRBD1 | TRBV5-1 | CASIQNTGGGTEAFF | TGCGCCAGCATTCAGAACACAGGGGGTGGCACTGAAGCTTTCTTT
TRBJ2-7 | 12 | NA | NA | TRBV28 | CASIPGGGRLDF | TGTGCCAGCATCCCTGGAGGGGGCAGGTTGGACTTC
TRBJ2-3 | 12 | NA | NA | TRBV18 | CASSPDTDTQYF | TGTGCCAGCTCACCCGATACAGATACGCAGTATTTT
TRBJ1-3 | 20 | NA | NA | TRBV10-1 | CASSESMGGLRLSSGNTIYF | TGCGCCAGCAGTGAGTCAATGGGGGGACTCCGATTAAGCTCTGGAAACACCATATATTTT
TRBJ1-2 | 13 | NA | TRBD1 | TRBV19 | CASSRETGGGYTF | TGTGCCAGTAGTAGGGAGACAGGGGGAGGCTACACCTTC
TRBJ2-7 | 13 | NA | NA | TRBV12-3/TRBV12-4 | CASSPLPSYEQYF | TGTGCCAGCAGTCCCCTCCCCTCCTACGAGCAGTACTTC
TRBJ2-3 | 15 | NA | NA | TRBV19 | CASSRRSDPTDTQYF | TGTGCCAGTAGTAGACGGAGCGATCCCACAGATACGCAGTATTTT
TRBJ2-2 | 16 | NA | NA | TRBV5-1 | CASSLSGSPNTGELFF | TGCGCCAGCAGCCTCTCAGGATCGCCGAACACCGGGGAGCTGTTTTTT
TRBJ1-2 | 13 | once | NA | TRBV24-1 | CATSDQNRYGYTF | TGTGCCACCAGTGACCAAAACCGATATGGCTACACCTTC
TRBJ2-2 | 16 | NA | NA | TRBV9 | CASSVALGLATGELFF | TGTGCCAGCAGCGTAGCATTGGGGCTAGCAACCGGGGAGCTGTTTTTT
TRBJ2-5 | 14 | NA | NA | TRBV18 | CASSPIGGGETQYF | TGTGCCAGCTCACCCATCGGTGGCGGTGAGACCCAGTACTTC
TRBJ1-5 | 17 | NA | NA | TRBV21-1 | CASSKVNIQGRNQPQHF | TGTGCCAGCAGCAAAGTAAACATCCAAGGTCGGAATCAGCCCCAGCATTTT
TRBJ2-7 | 19 | NA | TRBD2 | TRBV24-1 | CATSDQTVDKRDYQYEQYF | TGTGCCACCAGTGATCAGACGGTTGACAAGCGGGATTACCAATACGAGCAGTACTTC
TRBJ2-7 | 12 | NA | NA | TRBV12-3/TRBV12-4 | CASSSLEYEQYF | TGTGCCAGCAGTTCCTTAGAGTACGAGCAGTACTTC
TRBJ2-3 | 16 | NA | TRBD2 | TRBV7-3 | CASSKPTSGRGNTQYF | TGTGCCAGCAGCAAACCAACTAGCGGGAGGGGAAATACGCAGTATTTT
TRBJ1-6 | 13 | NA | NA | TRBV30 | CAWSGATDSPLHF | TGTGCCTGGAGTGGGGCAACCGATTCACCCCTCCACTTT
TRBJ1-1 | 15 | NA | TRBD1 | TRBV6-4 | CASSARDSMNTEAFF | TGTGCCAGCAGTGCCCGGGACAGCATGAACACTGAAGCTTTCTTT
TRBJ1-6 | 16 | few | NA | TRBV3-1/TRBV3-2 | CASSQAEQSINSPLHF | TGTGCCAGCAGCCAAGCTGAACAGAGTATTAATTCACCCCTCCACTTT
TRBJ1-6 | 15 | few | NA | TRBV28 | CASSSRTGGNSPLHF | TGTGCCAGCAGTTCCCGGACGGGCGGGAATTCACCCCTCCACTTT
TRBJ2-5 | 13 | NA | NA | TRBV4-1 | CASSPPGAETQYF | TGCGCCAGCAGCCCACCGGGGGCCGAGACCCAGTACTTC
TRBJ2-1 | 18 | NA | NA | TRBV6-1 | CASSERTGGGSKGNEQFF | TGTGCCAGCAGCGAAAGAACCGGAGGGGGTTCTAAGGGCAATGAGCAGTTCTTC
TRBJ2-7 | 15 | NA | NA | TRBV7-9 | CASSLDSSAIYEQYF | TGTGCCAGCAGCTTAGATAGTAGCGCGATCTACGAGCAGTACTTC
TRBJ2-5 | 14 | NA | TRBD2 | TRBV28 | CASSAGGGVETQYF | TGTGCCAGCAGCGCGGGAGGGGGGGTGGAGACCCAGTACTTC
TRBJ2-3 | 15 | NA | TRBD1 | TRBV7-9 | CASSLEQGASDTQYF | TGTGCCAGCAGCTTAGAGCAGGGGGCTTCAGATACGCAGTATTTT
TRBJ2-7 | 17 | NA | TRBD1 | TRBV15 | CATSRDFTGTGSYEQYF | TGTGCCACCAGCAGAGATTTTACCGGGACAGGCTCCTACGAGCAGTACTTC
TRBJ2-7 | 15 | NA | NA | TRBV19 | CASSTLLAAGYEQYF | TGTGCCAGTAGTACCCTCTTGGCCGCGGGCTACGAGCAGTACTTC
TRBJ1-5 | 14 | once | NA | TRBV5-5 | CASSLSGVDQPQHF | TGTGCCAGCAGCTTGTCGGGGGTGGATCAGCCCCAGCATTTT
TRBJ2-7 | 15 | NA | NA | TRBV4-1 | CASSQPRQVRYEQYF | TGCGCCAGCAGCCAACCCAGACAGGTACGCTACGAGCAGTACTTC
TRBJ2-2 | 13 | NA | NA | TRBV6-6 | CASSYPPPGELFF | TGTGCCAGCAGTTACCCGCCCCCCGGGGAGCTGTTTTTT
TRBJ1-1 | 13 | NA | NA | TRBV10-3 | CAISGAANTEAFF | TGTGCCATCAGCGGGGCCGCGAACACTGAAGCTTTCTTT
TRBJ2-2 | 15 | few | TRBD1 | TRBV19 | CASSTRDRNTGELFF | TGTGCCAGTAGTACCCGGGACAGGAACACCGGGGAGCTGTTTTTT